This TCR beta chain was recovered during a study of blood T cell repertoires in COVID-19. Overall study context: The United States, Italy and Spain were the sources of the acute and convalescent COVID-19 samples. In each case, the material was cDNA or gDNA derived from T cells, B-cell-depleted T cells, or PBMCs.

In the original workflow: Reference gene primer amplification yielded estimated nucleated cell counts. TCRdb's table, derived via immunoSEQ multiplex PCR, lists solely in-frame clones and lacks some. Clonal size and the V and J genes are those of that table, whereas D and trimming came from the DNA. Of 150,000 or so clones detected, around four fifths appear once; the ten largest clones hold under 13%. The sequence came from a human donor in a cohort sampled during active COVID-19. Sequenced: peripheral blood.

CDR3: CASSFWASTDTQYF. The CDR3 DNA follows: TGTGCCAGCAGCTTCTGGGCTAGCACAGATACGCAGTATTTT. The rearrangement links TRBV7-9 to TRBJ2-3; D is unresolved. CDR3 length: 14 amino acids. V was cut by 3 bases and J by 0 bases, with 7 bases left in between. The germline CDR1 and CDR2 sequences are SEHNR and FQNEAQ (reference sequence).